Many counts were recorded for the clone carrying this T cell receptor (beta chain). Antigen specificity is unknown. Other nucleotide sequences from this sample produce the same CDR3. In the authors' methods: Quality scores were absent from the junction-only immunoSEQ sequences, so filtering differed. The method was immunoSEQ multiplex PCR; TCRdb's version includes in-frame clones alone and lacks a portion of them. Clone size and the V and J calls come from that table; the DNA yielded D and trimming. The data contain 730,000 or so clones, more than 70% of them singletons. Adult Caucasians living in Nashville, Tennessee made up all of the donors. This CDR3 has 12 amino acids. Germline V gene lookup returns CDR1 SNHLY and CDR2 FYNNEI. Trimming removed 6 bases at V and 2 bases at J, with 8 bases between. The data were obtained in a study of shared clonotypes between healthy human individuals. General study results and limits: Naive subsets typically showed greater estimated richness than memory subsets. Clonotype sharing among the donors was expected to vary with sequencing depth.

This TCR came from a woman aged 30 to 39 in good health. Sequences were obtained from memory CD4+ T cells sorted from blood. As for subset: CD45RA-negative fraction. The genes are TRBV2 and TRBJ2-7; D unresolved. The CDR3 loop is CASSATAYEQYF. The CDR3 nucleotides are TGTGCCAGCAGCGCGACGGCCTACGAGCAGTACTTC.